Listed here is a single T cell receptor beta chain. Its antigen remains unidentified. The data belong to a study of T-cell memory formation after mild COVID-19. On the study more broadly: TCR clusters were mostly donor specific.

With constant-segment primers, 5'RACE yielded cDNA libraries of TCR alpha and TCR beta that carried sample barcodes and UMIs. TCRdb re-derived calls from the 5' RACE reads in MiXCR, one entry per CDR3 protein. The data hold 470,000 or so distinct CDR3 sequences, with 15% to 20% observed a single time. The CDR3 totals 17 residues. CDR1 and CDR2 (germline): MGHRA, YSYEKL. V was clipped by 0 bases and J by 2 bases, with 16 bases between them. Overall study results and limits: Some clones that responded were present in memory (sampled pre-infection), which suggests cross-reactive memory joined. Largely, contracting CD4+ clones fell within CM and EM, and contracting CD8+ clones within EMRA.

This receptor was obtained from an adult woman who had mild COVID-19 (a few samples of this study predate the infection). Cell type and time point are not known. The V and J genes are TRBV4-1 and TRBJ1-1; D possibly corresponds to TRBD1 (5 bases). Sequenced input: PBMCs or a T cell subset sorted from them (not recorded which). Here the CDR3 DNA reads TGCGCCAGCAGCCAAGATCGGCGACAGCAAGCTAACACTGAAGCTTTCTTT. This encodes CASSQDRRQQANTEAFF.